This T cell receptor (beta chain) is from a study of Tregs in tolerant kidney transplant recipients (dated 2019 in TCRdb). Study-level background: Before combined kidney and bone marrow transplantation, this study identified donor-specific regulatory T cells using TCRbeta sequencing and then followed those same cells after transplant. Several methods of expanding Tregs specific for an allogeneic donor were compared by TCRbeta repertoire sequencing in a few healthy controls. What the work shows at the level of the full study, not this receptor alone: The study was constrained by small patient numbers, and validation of the findings is required in larger populations and under other immunosuppression protocols. Expanding Tregs with activated donor B cells appeared to identify the most biologically relevant and donor-specific TCRbeta repertoire. Biological reproducibility was not examined directly, but technical replication error appeared to be minimal.

Via the germline V gene, CDR1 is SGHAT and CDR2 FQNNGV. V and J are truncated by 5 bases and 3 bases respectively, leaving an intervening sequence of 13 bases. From cysteine to phenylalanine, the CDR3 is 14 amino acids long. The entry retains the CDR3 DNA only, 42 bases that are in frame from base 1. Thawed PBMCs were FACS-sorted into unstimulated Tregs (CD4+CD25+CD127-), CD4+ non-Tregs (CD4+CD25-), CD4 cells and CD8 cells. Healthy control blood came either as purchased buffy coats or from healthy volunteers. Healthy control blood was separated into PBMCs by Ficoll density gradient and cryopreserved, and patient PBMCs were collected both before and after transplant. On this clone itself: There is no known antigen for this receptor. There are no base qualities to consult, and no much larger clone falls within one base.

For TCRbeta CDR3 sequencing, genomic DNA from the sorted cells was extracted using the QIAGEN DNeasy Blood and Tissue Kit. High-throughput TCRbeta CDR3 sequencing was carried out commercially through immunoSEQ, with PCR amplification with bias correction and internal controls included. As for how the authors treated the data: Unique productive TCRbeta sequences were defined by CDR3 nucleotide sequence when primers matched and otherwise by CDR3 amino acid sequence together with Vbeta and Jbeta genes. Sorting error was corrected by removing sequences shared between sorted populations at a frequency ratio of 2:1 or less, and the remaining shared sequences were assigned to the higher population. A sequence was defined as donor-reactive if the sequence was expanded at least 5-fold in CFSE-low cells compared with unstimulated cells and had a frequency of at least 0.01% in CFSE-low cells. Jensen-Shannon divergence calculated on the top 100 TCRbeta sequences ranked by frequency was used to measure repertoire divergence. For samples with multiple sequencing runs, sorting error was corrected in each run separately before the runs were combined. TCRdb re-hosts the immuneACCESS table, in-frame sequences only. Its copies lack some clones; in the studies checked, an unresolved V gene accounts for under half of them, and the cause for the rest is not known. That table is the source of V, J and clone size, and D and trimming were worked out from the DNA. The sample profile shows 120,000 or so clones; 85% to 95% of them were found once. The biggest ten clones account for around 0.58% of the sample.

This TCR was sampled from a human donor in good health. The rearranged chain carries TRBV11-2 and TRBJ1-2, with no D gene named confidently. Sequences were obtained from CD4+ T cells from blood. The sequenced DNA: TGTGCCAGCAGCACCCGCGCTGATCACTATGGCTACACCTTC. Its protein product is CASSTRADHYGYTF.